This T cell receptor (beta chain) derives from a study of blood T cell repertoires in COVID-19. Study context: Specimens from acute and convalescent COVID-19 originated in the United States, Italy and Spain. The cDNA or gDNA used as material had been derived from T cells, B-cell-depleted T cells, or PBMCs.

This CDR3 has 13 residues. V gave up 6 bases and J gave up 3 bases, with 11 bases separating them. Germline V gene data show CDR1 as LGHDT and CDR2 as YNNKEL (reference sequence). The repertoire was sequenced with immunoSEQ multiplex PCR; TCRdb's copy has only in-frame clones and lacks some. Here the sample spans some 130,000 clones, approximately 87% being singletons. This clonotype was obtained from a human donor in a cohort sampled during active COVID-19. The sequencing sample was made of peripheral blood. The chain has TRBV3-1 (or the pseudogene TRBV3-2) and TRBJ1-1, with D possibly being TRBD1 (6 bases). This CDR3 reads CASRRAGDTEAFF. CDR3 DNA: TGTGCCAGCAGGAGGGCAGGGGACACTGAAGCTTTCTTT.